The 26 T cell receptor beta chains presented below share a single source sample, sequenced in a study of blood T cell repertoires in COVID-19. Sequencing used immunoSEQ multiplex PCR; TCRdb keeps in-frame clones, though not all of them. The table includes roughly 85,000 clones, about three quarters detected once. The specimen sequenced was peripheral blood. The receptors come from a human donor in a cohort sampled during active COVID-19.

The J gene is TRBJ2-1, the V gene TRBV27; D might be TRBD2 (6 bases). Trimming shortened V by 6 bases and J by 0 bases, and 12 bases separated the two germline ends. The CDR3 consists of 15 residues. From germline, CDR1 is MNHEY and CDR2 SMNVEV (reference sequence). CDR3 coding DNA: TGTGCCAGCAGGCTTGGGGGGAACTCCTACAATGAGCAGTTCTTC. Translating gives CASRLGGNSYNEQFF.

This clone was counted between two and nine times. This chain uses TRBV7-2 with TRBJ2-6; D not certain. Trimming pared 7 bases from V and 3 bases from J, leaving 13 bases between. The germline CDR1 and CDR2 sequences are SGHTA and FQGNSA. There are 15 residues in the CDR3. CDR3 coding DNA: TGTGCCAGCAACCTATTTAGCTTTGGGGCCAACGTCCTGACTTTC. Amino acid sequence: CASNLFSFGANVLTF.

On this clone: At the DNA level, this CDR3 is encoded by other sequences in the same sample as well. The V and J genes are TRBV12-3 or TRBV12-4 and TRBJ1-1, with D possibly TRBD1 on 5 matching bases. This CDR3 region has 13 residues. The V end lost 5 bases, the J end lost 4 bases, and 11 bases lay between the germline ends. DNA of the CDR3: TGTGCCAGCAGTCCCGACAGAGGCACTGAAGCTTTCTTT. As protein: CASSPDRGTEAFF.

This chain joins TRBV5-1 and TRBJ1-1; 8 bases match TRBD1. This CDR3 comprises 13 residues. V gave up 5 bases and J gave up 5 bases; unmatched junction bases: 5. CDR1 is SGHRS, CDR2 YFSETQ, per germline. The CDR3: CASRGQEETEAFF. CDR3 nucleotides: TGCGCCAGCAGGGGACAGGAGGAAACTGAAGCTTTCTTT.

The rearrangement joins TRBV27 to TRBJ1-2, with D possibly being TRBD1 (5 bases). CDR1 is MNHEY, CDR2 SMNVEV, per germline (reference sequence). The CDR3 is made up of 13 amino acids. Trimming shortened V by 10 bases and J by 6 bases, and 18 bases separated the two germline ends. The CDR3 loop reads CATRRGVVDGYTF. CDR3 DNA sequence: TGTGCCACGCGTCGGGGGGTAGTTGATGGCTACACCTTC.

J is TRBJ1-1 and V is TRBV20-1; TRBD1 matches 9 bases. CDR3 size: 12 residues. With V trimmed by 3 bases and J by 11 bases, 7 bases remained unmatched. Germline CDR1 is DFQATT and CDR2 is SNEGSKA (reference sequence). This chain's CDR3 is CSASLQGAAAFF. The DNA of the CDR3 is TGCAGTGCTAGTTTACAGGGGGCGGCCGCTTTCTTT.

The chain carries TRBV19 and TRBJ2-7; D uncertain. There are 13 residues in the CDR3. V shed 3 bases and J shed 5 bases, with 11 bases lying between them. Germline V gene sequence: CDR1 LNHDA, CDR2 SQIVND (reference sequence). The CDR3 reads CASSMYSINEQYF. The CDR3 DNA reads TGTGCCAGTAGTATGTACAGCATAAACGAGCAGTACTTC.

This sequence joins TRBV18 and TRBJ1-2; 9 bases fit TRBD1. CDR3 length equals 14 residues. Germline V gene data show CDR1 as KGHSH and CDR2 as LQKENI. After removal of 3 bases from V and 8 bases from J, the junction contained 7 bases not matched to a gene. Written as DNA, the CDR3 is TGTGCCAGCTCACCCGGGACAGGGTTAGGCGGCTACACCTTC. Translating gives CASSPGTGLGGYTF.

The genes are TRBV4-1 and TRBJ1-6, with D possibly being TRBD1 (5 bases). The V gene lost 0 bases and the J gene lost 0 bases, with 15 bases spanning the gap. In germline, CDR1 is MGHRA, CDR2 YSYEKL. The CDR3 loop spans 19 amino acids. DNA for the CDR3: TGCGCCAGCAGCCAAGATCAGGGCAGGGCAAGCTCCTATAATTCACCCCTCCACTTT. Its protein product is CASSQDQGRASSYNSPLHF.

The chain employs TRBV6-5 and TRBJ1-1; D uncertain. CDR1 and CDR2 (germline): MNHEY, SVGAGI. This CDR3 contains 13 residues. Trimming stripped 10 bases from V and 1 base from J, with 13 bases between. The CDR3 region has the DNA TGTGCCACCTTACAGCATTCGAACACTGAAGCTTTCTTT. Translated, it gives CATLQHSNTEAFF.

This clone was seen a few times. CDR3 region: CASSQASANVLTF. DNA of the CDR3: TGTGCCAGCAGCCAAGCCTCGGCCAACGTCCTGACTTTC. J is TRBJ2-6 and V is TRBV4-2; no firm D call. V gave up 1 base and J gave up 6 bases, with 4 bases separating them. This CDR3 is built from 13 residues. Germline V gene data show CDR1 as LGHNA and CDR2 as YNFKEQ.

CDR3 region: CASSPAVQGNTEAFF. In DNA, the CDR3 is TGCGCCAGCAGCCCTGCGGTACAGGGGAACACTGAAGCTTTCTTT. The V call is TRBV5-1, the J call TRBJ1-1, with D possibly being TRBD1 (6 bases). The V end lost 4 bases, the J end lost 1 base, and 14 bases lay between the germline ends. The CDR3 has 15 residues. From germline, CDR1 is SGHRS and CDR2 YFSETQ. The whole variable domain, filled in from reference TRBV5-1 and TRBJ1-1, reads KAGVTQTPRYLIKTRGQQVTLSCSPISGHRSVSWYQQTPGQGLQFLFEYFSETQRNKGNFPGRFSGRQFSNSRSEMNVSTLELGDSALYLCASSPAVQGNTEAFFGQGTRLTVV.

The V and J genes are TRBV7-9 and TRBJ1-1; 11 bases are a match to TRBD1. Germline V CDR1 and CDR2: SEHNR, FQNEAQ (reference sequence). This CDR3 has 14 amino acids. The V gene end was trimmed by 5 bases and the J gene end by 4 bases; junction bases not matched to a gene: 3. The CDR3 region is CASSRDRGSTEAFF. CDR3 sequence (DNA): TGTGCCAGCAGCCGGGACAGGGGGAGCACTGAAGCTTTCTTT. The complete variable domain, with remaining parts taken from reference TRBV7-9 and TRBJ1-1, reads DTGVSQNPRHKITKRGQNVTFRCDPISEHNRLYWYRQTLGQGPEFLTYFQNEAQLEKSRLLSDRFSAERPKGSFSTLEIQRTEQGDSAMYLCASSRDRGSTEAFFGQGTRLTVV.

The V and J genes are TRBV2 and TRBJ2-1, with a weak D call TRBD2 (7 bases). Germline CDR1 reads SNHLY; CDR2 reads FYNNEI. The CDR3 loop spans 15 amino acids. Deletions cut 2 bases from V and 8 bases from J, with 16 bases between. Here the CDR3 reads CASSENRGGGDEQFF. CDR3 sequence (DNA): TGTGCCAGCAGTGAAAATAGGGGGGGTGGCGATGAGCAGTTCTTC.

V and J are TRBV3-1 (or the pseudogene TRBV3-2) and TRBJ2-7, with a possible D match to TRBD1 (6 bases). The V end was cut by 2 bases, the J end by 2 bases, with 10 bases between. CDR1 LGHDT and CDR2 YNNKEL come from the germline V gene (reference sequence). The CDR3 contains 14 residues. The CDR3: CASSQMRGTYEQYF. The CDR3 DNA reads as TGTGCCAGCAGCCAAATGAGGGGGACCTACGAGCAGTACTTC.

The V call is TRBV7-8, the J call TRBJ2-3; possibly TRBD1 for D (5 bases). The V end was cut by 7 bases, the J end by 3 bases, with 11 bases between. CDR1 and CDR2 from the germline V gene are SGHVS and FQNEAQ. The CDR3 runs 13 residues. The CDR3 nucleotides are TGTGCCAGCACCCAGGGCGGTACAGATACGCAGTATTTT. This sequence encodes CASTQGGTDTQYF.

This chain connects TRBV5-4 to TRBJ1-3; 11 positions match TRBD1. Germline CDR1 SGHNT, CDR2 YYREEE (reference sequence). The CDR3 consists of 15 residues. Losses at the gene ends were 10 bases for V and 0 bases for J; bases not matched to a gene: 6. The CDR3: CALGTGGNSGNTIYF. The CDR3 nucleotides read TGTGCCCTCGGGACAGGGGGGAACTCTGGAAACACCATATATTTT.

The chain employs TRBV5-4 and TRBJ2-5, with 11 bases lining up with TRBD2. The CDR3 length is 14 residues. Trimming removed 3 bases from V and 5 bases from J; junction bases left unmatched: 3. Germline V gene data show CDR1 as SGHNT and CDR2 as YYREEE (reference sequence). The CDR3, as DNA: TGTGCCAGCAGCTATAGCGGGGGGGCTGAGACCCAGTACTTC. This encodes CASSYSGGAETQYF.

This sequence joins TRBV7-9 and TRBJ2-7; no definite D call. The CDR3 runs 15 residues. Germline loops: CDR1 SEHNR, CDR2 FQNEAQ (reference sequence). V lost 5 bases to trimming and J lost 0 bases, with 14 bases between them. CDR3 nucleotide sequence: TGTGCCAGCAGCCATAATGGCCGTACCTCCTACGAGCAGTACTTC. It yields the protein CASSHNGRTSYEQYF.

This sequence joins TRBV28 and TRBJ2-7; D perhaps matches TRBD2 (7 bases). Between the trimmed V and J ends, which lost 5 bases and 2 bases, there was a span of 16 bases. The CDR3 is 15 amino acids. Germline CDR1 and CDR2: MDHEN and SYDVKM. The CDR3 protein is CASSVTDGGPYEQYF. The CDR3, as DNA: TGTGCCAGCAGTGTAACGGACGGGGGGCCCTACGAGCAGTACTTC.

The chain has TRBV11-2 and TRBJ1-4, with D hard to call. The CDR3 extends over 15 amino acids. Deletions cut 3 bases from V and 8 bases from J, with 16 bases between. Germline V gives CDR1 SGHAT, CDR2 FQNNGV. The CDR3 bases are TGTGCCAGCAGCTTCTCCCCGCGGTTCGACGAAAAACTGTTTTTT. Amino acid sequence: CASSFSPRFDEKLFF. Complete variable domain (other parts from reference TRBV11-2 and TRBJ1-4): EAGVAQSPRYKIIEKRQSVAFWCNPISGHATLYWYQQILGQGPKLLIQFQNNGVVDDSQLPKDRFSAERLKGVDSTLKIQPAKLEDSAVYLCASSFSPRFDEKLFFGSGTQLSVL.

The rearrangement joins TRBV6-5 to TRBJ1-5; maybe TRBD1 (6 bases). From germline, CDR1 is MNHEY and CDR2 SVGAGI. The germline V and J ends were trimmed by 2 bases and 5 bases, with 16 bases remaining between them. CDR3 length: 16 amino acids. CDR3 amino acids: CASSYGPGDRDQPQHF. For the CDR3, the DNA is TGTGCCAGCAGTTACGGCCCAGGGGACCGCGATCAGCCCCAGCATTTT.

V is TRBV7-9 and J is TRBJ1-5, with D possibly matching TRBD1 (6 bases). Germline V gene sequence: CDR1 SEHNR, CDR2 FQNEAQ (reference sequence). This CDR3 region has 18 residues. V lost 5 bases, J lost 0 bases, and 20 bases lay in between. CDR3 DNA sequence: TGTGCCAGCAGCCCCTCTGGGGGGGGGACAAATAGCAATCAGCCCCAGCATTTT. This codes for CASSPSGGGTNSNQPQHF.

The chain combines TRBV5-1 with TRBJ2-2; D is undetermined. Germline V gives CDR1 SGHRS, CDR2 YFSETQ. V was cut by 2 bases and J by 3 bases, with 11 bases left in between. The CDR3 has 15 amino acids. Written as DNA, the CDR3 is TGCGCCAGCAGCTTAGAACTCGTGGACACCGGGGAGCTGTTTTTT. Translating gives CASSLELVDTGELFF.

The CDR3 DNA is TGCGCCAGCAGCTTGGCAGGGGCCCACGAACAGCCCCAGCATTTT. It yields the protein CASSLAGAHEQPQHF. The chain combines TRBV5-1 with TRBJ1-5, with D possibly matching TRBD1 (6 bases). Germline CDR1 SGHRS, CDR2 YFSETQ. Trimming pared 0 bases from V and 7 bases from J, leaving 14 bases between. The CDR3 runs to 15 residues.

The gene calls are TRBV6-5 and TRBJ2-7; maybe TRBD2 (6 bases). Deletions cut 4 bases from V and 3 bases from J, with 13 bases between. Germline V gene lookup returns CDR1 MNHEY and CDR2 SVGAGI. The length of the CDR3 is 14 residues. The CDR3 nucleotides read TGTGCCAGCAGTTCGCAGACTAGTAGCTACGAGCAGTACTTC. Translating it yields CASSSQTSSYEQYF.